This T cell receptor (beta chain) was captured by sequencing in a study of beta chain features in type 1 diabetes (dated by TCRdb to the late 2010s). About the full investigation: No differences in mean age, gender distribution, total cell number or subset yield were found between patients and healthy donors. Across all samples, fewer than 130 million sorted cells were examined, and cell number per subset correlated strongly with RNA yield. In the study, recently diagnosed type 1 diabetes patients and matched healthy donors were compared on the TCRB repertoires of their sorted circulating CD4+ T cell subsets. Regulatory and stem cell-like memory subsets were isolated from only 8 patients and roughly 8 healthy donors, whereas naive and central memory subsets came from all 30 or so donors.

From each donor, a single peripheral blood sample of approximately 120 mL on average was drawn into heparinised tubes. Naive, central memory, regulatory and stem cell-like memory CD4+ T cells were sorted on a BD FACSAria II using a panel including CD45RO, CCR7, CD25, CD127, CD95 and CD27. All sorted populations exceeded 98% purity. PBMCs were separated immediately by Lymphoprep density gradient centrifugation and were stained directly, without being cultured. Samples were stained and sorted in pairs, with one healthy donor and one patient per experiment, so that batch effects were minimized. What the study reported, not specific to this receptor: The naive, central memory and regulatory TCRB repertoires appeared to resemble one another more closely among patients than among healthy donors. Fewer insertions and more nucleotide deletions at VDJ recombination sites were observed in patients with type 1 diabetes, implying thymic rearrangement abnormalities. A moderate but significant shortening of TCRB CDR3 length was observed in type 1 diabetes patients in all four CD4+ subsets. Because the HLA sub-analyses included only small numbers of individuals, any influence of HLA type on TCRB rearrangement was left unresolved. Sequencing cDNA rather than genomic DNA could over-represent highly expressing activated cells, although activation and CD3 levels did not differ between groups. PCR might favor shorter templates, but patient and control samples were amplified and corrected together, so any skew would affect both groups equally.

The entire amount of isolated RNA was reverse transcribed using the High Capacity cDNA Reverse Transcription Kit, so the sequenced TCRB transcripts were expressed ones. Deep immunoSEQ sequencing was performed on naive, central memory and regulatory T cell samples, with an average of around 3.5 million total reads per sample. Sorted cells were lysed in RLT buffer, and RNA was extracted using DNase-treated RNeasy Micro or Mini kits according to cell number. Each cell subset was processed on its own to prevent cross-contamination, while patient and healthy donor samples were processed together. The immunoSEQ multiplex PCR was used to amplify TCRB sequences from cDNA, yielding 87-bp fragments that span the CDR3 region. Sequencing of the amplicons was performed on the Illumina HiSeq platform. The paper's data handling went like this. PCR bias was computationally corrected using synthetic template baselines, reads within Hamming distance 2 were collapsed, and singletons that could not be merged were discarded. Reads were aligned to IMGT to assign V, D and J genes, CDR3 length, and insertions or deletions at six rearrangement sites. Within each subset, clonotype counts were normalized to the number of sorted cells before true diversity and Gini coefficients were calculated with the tcR R package. The overlap coefficient, calculated on TCRB nucleotide sequences, was used to quantify repertoire sharing. As a proxy for the pre-selection repertoire, out-of-frame TCRB sequences from naive cells were analyzed. TCRdb's version of the immuneACCESS table is confined to in-frame rearrangements and falls short of the full clone set. An unresolved V gene accounts for under half of the shortfall where checked; the remainder is of unknown origin. The V and J calls and the clone size are those of that table, but D and trimming were determined from the DNA. Within this sample are 250,000 to 300,000 clones, with about 23% of them counted one time only. Of the sample, 0.012% falls within the top ten clones.

In the case of this clone: What this receptor recognizes is not known. Per-nucleotide qualities are absent, and no much larger clonotype sits a single base away.

The V end loses 7 bases and the J end loses 7 bases, and a stretch of 11 bases separates them. The CDR3 has 12 amino acids, counting the end cysteine and phenylalanine. Of all the DNA, just the CDR3 is kept, 36 bases in frame from base 1. Reading the germline V gene gives CDR1 MDHEN and CDR2 SYDVKM. The sequenced material came from naive CD4+ T cells from blood. In light of the paper, this sample's cell subset or site label describes: true naive CD4+ T cells. Recombination joined TRBV28 with TRBJ2-1, with the D segment identity uncertain. This TCR was recovered from a woman between 25 and 40 years old with type 1 diabetes. The CDR3 is CASTRVGNEQFF. The nucleotides read TGTGCCAGCACCAGAGTCGGGAATGAGCAGTTCTTC.